This T cell receptor (beta chain) was captured in a study of immune characterization of retroperitoneal liposarcoma. A few counts support this clonotype. TCRdb recomputed calls from the PCR reads with MiXCR, one row per CDR3 protein. The sample consists of approximately 10,000 distinct CDR3 sequences, 37% of them appearing once. The CDR3 covers 14 residues. CDR1 and CDR2 (germline): SGHTA, FQGNSA. The material sequenced was tumor tissue. The chain is built from TRBV7-2 and TRBJ2-7; 11 nucleotides agree with TRBD2. The J call may be mistaken, given a closer DNA end match to TRBJ2-5. This TCR was recovered from a female donor with retroperitoneal liposarcoma. CDR3 in amino acids: CASSFSGGEGTQYF. CDR3 nucleotide sequence: TGTGCCAGCAGCTTTAGCGGGGGGGAGGGGACCCAGTACTTC.